These T cell receptor beta chains were read from a single sample in a study of blood T cell repertoires in COVID-19. Sequencing used immunoSEQ multiplex PCR; TCRdb keeps in-frame clones, though not all of them. The table records about 320,000 clones, about 90% of them present only once. The material sequenced was PBMCs or T cells enriched from blood (not recorded which). Every receptor here comes from a young man who had recovered from COVID-19. CDR3s leave out the opening cysteine and the closing phenylalanine or tryptophan.

V	J	CDR3
TRBV2	TRBJ1-2	ASNLGSIGYT
TRBV5-4	TRBJ1-2	ASSLGTAETYGYT
TRBV7-6	TRBJ1-5	ASSRTGGGSQPQH
TRBV6-5	TRBJ2-7	ASSPGTTYEQY
TRBV13	TRBJ2-3	ASSPTGSRTSTDTQY
TRBV28	TRBJ2-1	ASSLLPGSGQWQF
TRBV2	TRBJ1-1	ASRASREGTEAF
TRBV7-6	TRBJ2-7	ASSFDRAGEQY
TRBV5-1	TRBJ2-7	ASSGTGVEQY
TRBV11-1	TRBJ1-6	ASSPTGLSPLH
TRBV10-1	TRBJ2-5	ASSEGTSGAYQETQY
TRBV2	TRBJ1-2	ASSPGGLQGYT
TRBV12-3/TRBV12-4	TRBJ2-1	ASSLDINEQF
TRBV19	TRBJ2-1	ASSMSSYNEQF
TRBV2	TRBJ2-3	ASLRLAGGPFSTDTQY
TRBV7-9	TRBJ1-2	ASSLAGRVNYGYT